The 30 T cell receptor beta chains in this list originate from one sample, sequenced in a study of beta chain features in type 1 diabetes. The authors reverse transcribed all of the isolated RNA, so sequencing captured expressed TCRB transcripts. TCRdb keeps only in-frame clones here, not all; method: immunoSEQ multiplex PCR. The sample yields 35,000 or so clones, 64% seen once. The source material was Tregs from blood. The receptors shown here come from a woman in her 30s in good health.

The V and J genes are TRBV4-3 and TRBJ1-3; D is perhaps TRBD1 (6 bases). The CDR3 has 15 amino acids. The V and J ends lost 6 bases and 2 bases respectively, with 14 bases between them. Germline V CDR1 and CDR2: LGHNA, YSLEER. Here the CDR3 reads CASRRTTGPGNTIYF. In nucleotides, the CDR3 is TGCGCCAGCAGACGAACTACAGGGCCTGGAAACACCATATATTTT.

This sequence joins TRBV4-3 and TRBJ1-2, with a tentative D call TRBD1 (6 bases). Deletions cut 3 bases from V and 7 bases from J, with 18 bases between. Germline V gene data show CDR1 as LGHNA and CDR2 as YSLEER. The CDR3 length is 15 residues. The CDR3 region has the DNA TGCGCCAGCAGCCAGACTAGGGGGGGGCAGGGTGGCTACACCTTC. It codes for CASSQTRGGQGGYTF.

This clone turned up a few times. The rearrangement links TRBV4-3 to TRBJ2-5; tentatively, D is TRBD2 (6 bases). V was cut by 1 base and J by 2 bases, with 11 bases left in between. CDR3 size: 15 residues. The germline CDR1 and CDR2 sequences are LGHNA and YSLEER. CDR3 bases: TGCGCCAGCAGCCAAGTCGGGACTGCTCAAGAGACCCAGTACTTC. Amino acids: CASSQVGTAQETQYF.

The V and J genes are TRBV27 and TRBJ1-1; D perhaps matches TRBD1 (5 bases). Deletions cut 5 bases from V and 4 bases from J, with 11 bases between. Germline V CDR1 and CDR2: MNHEY, SMNVEV (reference sequence). The CDR3 runs 13 residues. CDR3 sequence: CASSPGRGTEAFF. The CDR3 DNA follows: TGTGCCAGCAGTCCAGGGAGGGGCACTGAAGCTTTCTTT.

This clone was picked up a small number of times. The gene calls are TRBV4-3 and TRBJ1-1; D remains unclear. V lost 0 bases and J lost 9, with 11 bases in between. Germline V gene data show CDR1 as LGHNA and CDR2 as YSLEER. This CDR3 comprises 13 residues. In DNA, the CDR3 is TGCGCCAGCAGCCAAGATAACGGTAGAAAAGCTTTCTTT. Translating gives CASSQDNGRKAFF.

V is TRBV5-1 and J is TRBJ1-2, with D tentatively TRBD1 (6 bases). Trimming pared 0 bases from V and 4 bases from J, leaving 10 bases between. Germline CDR1 SGHRS, CDR2 YFSETQ. This CDR3 has 14 amino acids. In DNA form, the CDR3 reads TGCGCCAGCAGCTTGGCAGGGGTGGGCTATGGCTACACCTTC. Residues: CASSLAGVGYGYTF.

The chain employs TRBV5-1 and TRBJ1-1; a possible D gene is TRBD1 (6 bases). Germline-derived CDR1 and CDR2 are SGHRS and YFSETQ. Trimming took 4 bases from V and 1 from J, leaving 14 bases between them. The CDR3 totals 15 residues. This CDR3 reads CASSPWARGNTEAFF. DNA for the CDR3: TGCGCCAGCAGCCCTTGGGCCAGGGGGAACACTGAAGCTTTCTTT.

This clone was seen a handful of times. The chain employs TRBV7-3 and TRBJ2-1; D might be TRBD2 (5 bases). The V gene lost 5 bases and the J gene lost 7 bases, with 15 bases spanning the gap. The CDR3 extends over 14 amino acids. The germline gives CDR1 SGHTA, CDR2 FQGTGA. CDR3 DNA sequence: TGTGCCAGCAGCCCCGGGTCCCGGAGGAATGAGCAGTTCTTC. It specifies CASSPGSRRNEQFF.

The chain carries TRBV15 and TRBJ2-5; maybe TRBD1 (6 bases). This CDR3 contains 13 residues. CDR1 and CDR2 (germline): LNHNV, YYDKDF (reference sequence). Between the trimmed V and J ends, which lost 5 bases and 3 bases, there was a span of 10 bases. The CDR3: CATSGGREETQYF. The CDR3 DNA sequence: TGTGCCACCAGCGGGGGCAGGGAAGAGACCCAGTACTTC.

The chain is built from TRBV5-1 and TRBJ2-1; D is perhaps TRBD2 (6 bases). Germline CDR1 and CDR2: SGHRS and YFSETQ. This CDR3 spans 16 amino acids. The V gene lost 0 bases and the J gene lost 2 bases, with 12 bases spanning the gap. Written as DNA, the CDR3 is TGCGCCAGCAGCTTGGACCTGGGAGGCCCCTACAATGAGCAGTTCTTC. It is translated as CASSLDLGGPYNEQFF.

The J gene is TRBJ2-3, the V gene TRBV2; 9 bases agree with TRBD2. Germline V gene lookup returns CDR1 SNHLY and CDR2 FYNNEI. With V trimmed by 5 bases and J by 4 bases, 7 bases remained unmatched. The CDR3 runs to 15 residues. CDR3 loop: CASSSGLAIADTQYF. In DNA, the CDR3 is TGTGCCAGCAGTAGTGGACTAGCGATCGCAGATACGCAGTATTTT.

The chain carries TRBV19 and TRBJ1-1; tentative D call: TRBD1 (6 bases). Deletions cut 7 bases from V and 1 base from J, with 16 bases between. CDR1 and CDR2 from the germline V gene are LNHDA and SQIVND (reference sequence). The CDR3 is 15 residues long. The CDR3 is CASNSPGHQNTEAFF. The CDR3 DNA follows: TGTGCCAGTAACTCACCGGGACACCAGAACACTGAAGCTTTCTTT.

The genes are TRBV2 and TRBJ2-1, with 13 bases identical to TRBD2. Germline V gives CDR1 SNHLY, CDR2 FYNNEI. The CDR3 loop spans 14 amino acids. J was trimmed by 5 bases and V by 8 bases; bases with no gene match: 3. CDR3 coding DNA: TGTGCCAGCGCTGGACTAGCGGGGGACAATGAGCAGTTCTTC. This translates into CASAGLAGDNEQFF.

The genes are TRBV9 and TRBJ2-2, with TRBD2 as a possible D gene (6 bases). The V gene's germline CDR1 is SGDLS and CDR2 YYNGEE. V shed 3 bases and J shed 5 bases, with 14 bases lying between them. The CDR3 has 15 residues. This chain's CDR3 is CASSEGQGGTGELFF. The CDR3 coding sequence is TGTGCCAGCAGCGAAGGACAAGGAGGGACCGGGGAGCTGTTTTTT.

The chain recombines TRBV29-1 with TRBJ2-7, with 8 positions matching TRBD2. The trim removed 7 bases at V and 6 bases at J, leaving 11 bases unmatched. The CDR3 has 13 amino acids. Germline loops: CDR1 SQVTM, CDR2 ANQGSEA. The CDR3 sequence: CSALRTSMSEQYF. As DNA, the CDR3 is TGCAGCGCGCTGCGGACTAGCATGTCCGAGCAGTACTTC.

The chain has TRBV7-9 and TRBJ2-2; possibly TRBD1 for D (6 bases). Trimming removed 3 bases at V and 9 bases at J, with 17 bases between. In germline, CDR1 is SEHNR, CDR2 FQNEAQ (reference sequence). The CDR3 runs 15 residues. CDR3 loop: CASSFRDIYGRELFF. The CDR3 nucleotides are TGTGCCAGCAGCTTCCGGGACATTTATGGTCGGGAGCTGTTTTTT.

The chain uses TRBV7-9 and TRBJ1-2; D perhaps matches TRBD1 (5 bases). This CDR3 is built from 13 residues. Trimming left V 5 bases short and J 4 bases short, with 11 bases between. CDR1 is SEHNR and CDR2 is FQNEAQ in the germline V gene (reference sequence). The CDR3 loop is CASSRGGLYGYTF. Written as DNA, the CDR3 is TGTGCCAGCAGCCGGGGGGGACTCTATGGCTACACCTTC.

There are a few counts of this clone. This chain uses TRBV9 with TRBJ2-1; D is unclear. In germline, CDR1 is SGDLS, CDR2 YYNGEE. The CDR3 contains 16 residues. V shed 2 bases and J shed 1 base, with 13 bases lying between them. CDR3 DNA sequence: TGTGCCAGCAGCGTGTGCGGCTCTGATTCCTACAATGAGCAGTTCTTC. It yields the protein CASSVCGSDSYNEQFF.

This chain connects TRBV30 to TRBJ2-1, with TRBD2 matching 8 bases. CDR1 is GTSNPN and CDR2 is SVGIG in the germline V gene (reference sequence). The CDR3 is made up of 14 amino acids. V shed 4 bases and J 6 bases; nucleotides not matched to a gene: 8. The CDR3 nucleotides are TGTGCCTGGAAGTCGGCGGGAGGATTCAATGAGCAGTTCTTC. Translating it yields CAWKSAGGFNEQFF.

This clone has a handful of counts. CDR3 region: CASSFPRAGNEQFF. In nucleotides, the CDR3 is TGTGCCAGCAGTTTTCCGAGGGCGGGGAATGAGCAGTTCTTC. V is TRBV28 and J is TRBJ2-1, with D perhaps TRBD2 (6 bases). Germline V lookup: CDR1 MDHEN, CDR2 SYDVKM. V was trimmed by 3 bases and J by 7 bases, leaving 13 bases between them. This CDR3 comprises 14 residues.

This chain links TRBV14 with TRBJ1-2; perhaps TRBD1 as D (6 bases). Between the trimmed V and J ends, which lost 1 base and 4 bases, there was a span of 16 bases. The germline CDR1 and CDR2 sequences are SGHDN and FVKESK. The CDR3 loop spans 16 amino acids. This CDR3 is CASSQVPRGGVYGYTF. As DNA, the CDR3 is TGTGCCAGCAGCCAAGTCCCACGGGGGGGCGTCTATGGCTACACCTTC.

The rearrangement joins TRBV6-6 to TRBJ2-7, with D unresolved. The CDR3 extends over 12 amino acids. Germline-derived CDR1 and CDR2 are MNHNY and SVGAGI (reference sequence). Trimming took off 10 bases at V and 3 bases at J, with 13 bases between the two ends. The CDR3: CATKSPYYEQYF. DNA for the CDR3: TGTGCCACTAAATCGCCGTACTACGAGCAGTACTTC.

CDR3 sequence reads: CASSASAGTPYYNEQFF. The DNA of the CDR3 is TGTGCCAGCAGTGCCTCCGCCGGGACACCGTATTACAATGAGCAGTTCTTC. V and J are TRBV28 and TRBJ2-1; possibly TRBD1 for D (6 bases). From germline, CDR1 is MDHEN and CDR2 SYDVKM. Deletions cut 5 bases from V and 4 bases from J, with 21 bases between. The CDR3 totals 17 residues.

The chain links TRBV30 to TRBJ2-5; 9 nucleotides match TRBD2. CDR1 is GTSNPN, CDR2 SVGIG, per germline (reference sequence). CDR3 size: 18 residues. The V and J ends lost 4 bases and 4 bases, in that order; junction bases with no gene match: 19. CDR3 loop: CAWIRPSGIQGVGETQYF. The CDR3 DNA reads as TGTGCCTGGATTAGGCCTAGCGGGATCCAGGGAGTGGGAGAGACCCAGTACTTC.

The chain carries TRBV30 and TRBJ1-1; the match to TRBD1 covers 9 bases. CDR1 and CDR2 from the germline V gene are GTSNPN and SVGIG (reference sequence). Germline trimming cut 0 bases from V and 10 bases from J; bases unmatched to any gene: 9. CDR3 length equals 14 residues. The DNA of the CDR3 is TGTGCCTGGAGTGTAAATCCGGGACAGGGTTCAGCTTTCTTT. It specifies CAWSVNPGQGSAFF.

This clone turned up a few times. This chain uses TRBV7-2 with TRBJ2-1; 8 bases line up with TRBD2. The CDR3 runs 16 residues. Trimming at V came to 5 bases and at J to 3 bases, leaving 9 bases not matched to a gene. The germline gives CDR1 SGHTA, CDR2 FQGNSA. The CDR3 DNA reads as TGTGCCAGCAGCCGAAGCGGGAGTCTAAACTACAATGAGCAGTTCTTC. It translates to CASSRSGSLNYNEQFF.

The rearrangement joins TRBV28 to TRBJ2-5; TRBD1 might be the D (6 bases). V lost 2 bases and J 12 bases, leaving 19 bases between the germline ends. This CDR3 contains 14 residues. The germline V gene has CDR1 MDHEN and CDR2 SYDVKM. CDR3 region: CASSLQPHRERKYF. In nucleotides, the CDR3 is TGTGCCAGCAGTTTACAACCCCACAGGGAGAGGAAGTACTTC.

V gene TRBV29-1 combines with J gene TRBJ2-7, with 7 bases lining up with TRBD1. Germline V gene lookup returns CDR1 SQVTM and CDR2 ANQGSEA. The ends lost 6 bases at V and 0 bases at J; junction bases unmatched: 8. The CDR3 runs to 14 residues. CDR3 coding DNA: TGCAGCGTGGTGGACAGGACAAGCTCCTACGAGCAGTACTTC. This translates into CSVVDRTSSYEQYF.

This chain connects TRBV28 to TRBJ2-4; 8 nucleotides line up with TRBD2. CDR3 length: 16 amino acids. Germline lookup yields CDR1 MDHEN and CDR2 SYDVKM. The V gene end was trimmed by 7 bases and the J gene end by 3 bases; junction bases not matched to a gene: 11. The CDR3 reads CASNTKRELVKNIQYF. The CDR3 DNA reads TGTGCCAGCAATACTAAGCGGGAGTTGGTCAAAAACATTCAGTACTTC.

This clone was seen a few times. The chain employs TRBV28 and TRBJ2-3; maybe TRBD2 (6 bases). Per the germline V gene, CDR1 is MDHEN and CDR2 is SYDVKM. The germline V and J ends were trimmed by 4 bases and 0 bases, with 14 bases remaining between them. The CDR3 covers 16 residues. The DNA for the CDR3 is TGTGCCAGCAGTTCTATCATCCGGGAGAGCACAGATACGCAGTATTTT. It translates to CASSSIIRESTDTQYF.